One sample yielded the 2 T cell receptor beta chains listed below, sequenced in a study of CD8 T cell repertoires and HIV-1 epitope variants. Data came from immunoSEQ multiplex PCR; TCRdb stores just in-frame clones and leaves some out. The repertoire holds about 5,600 clones, 55% to 70% seen once, with roughly 40% in the top ten. Their target antigens are unknown. The sample taken for sequencing was cultured CD8+ T cells derived from PBMCs. The receptors were sampled from a male donor with HIV.

The chain employs TRBV4-3 and TRBJ1-2; D may be TRBD1 (5 bases). Germline CDR1 and CDR2: LGHNA and YSLEER. The CDR3 spans 14 residues. Trimming shortened V by 4 bases and J by 3 bases, and 12 bases separated the two germline ends. The chain's CDR3 is CASSPRGRHYGYTF. In DNA, the CDR3 is TGCGCCAGCAGCCCGCGGGGCAGACACTATGGCTACACCTTC.

The V and J genes are TRBV27 and TRBJ2-1; TRBD1 matches at 8 bases. Looked up from germline, CDR1 is MNHEY and CDR2 is SMNVEV (reference sequence). The CDR3 length is 13 residues. V was pared by 9 bases and J by 3 bases, with 4 bases of the junction left unmatched. The CDR3 DNA is TGTGCCAGTGAAGGACAGGGCTACAATGAGCAGTTCTTC. This encodes CASEGQGYNEQFF.